Following are 11 T cell receptor beta chains from one sample sequenced in a study of early T cells in non-severe SARS-CoV-2 infection (dated by TCRdb to the early 2020s). Libraries were made using 5' RACE. Sequencing was performed on a NextSeq 500. TCRdb reworked the public reads: Q25 trimming with fastp, MiXCR clone assembly, productive beta chains retained. Entries are consolidated by CDR3 protein sequence, retaining the most common genes and DNA. For this sample there are approximately 58,000 distinct CDR3 sequences; roughly 6.8% appear just once. The leading ten clones occupy less than 5% of the sample. Sample: whole blood. The receptors were gathered from an adult who was a healthcare worker with PCR-confirmed SARS-CoV-2 infection or an uninfected control (not recorded which).

CDR3 loop: CASSLDARPYTGELFF. The CDR3 coding sequence is TGTGCCAGCAGCTTAGATGCGCGACCCTACACCGGGGAGCTGTTTTTT. The rearrangement uses TRBV7-6 and TRBJ2-2; D uncertain. This CDR3 comprises 16 residues. Germline V gene data show CDR1 as SGHVS and CDR2 as FNYEAQ. Trimming stripped 1 base from V and 3 bases from J, with 12 bases between. The full variable domain, rest sourced from reference TRBV7-6 and TRBJ2-2, is GAGVSQSPRYKVTKRGQDVALRCDPISGHVSLYWYRQALGQGPEFLTYFNYEAQQDKSGLPNDRFSAERPEGSISTLTIQRTEQRDSAMYRCASSLDARPYTGELFFGEGSRLTVL.

This clonotype showed up many times. The V and J genes are TRBV4-3 and TRBJ1-2; TRBD1 agrees at 7 bases. Losses at the gene ends were 4 bases for V and 4 bases for J; bases not matched to a gene: 9. The germline gives CDR1 LGHNA, CDR2 YSLEER. The CDR3 is made up of 15 amino acids. CDR3 sequence (DNA): TGCGCCAGCAGCCCCTCGACAGGGACGTTCTATGGCTACACCTTC. This sequence encodes CASSPSTGTFYGYTF.

This clonotype occurred once. J is TRBJ2-2 and V is TRBV13; weak D call: TRBD1 (5 bases). The germline gives CDR1 PRHDT, CDR2 FYEKMQ (reference sequence). The CDR3 covers 15 residues. Trimming removed 1 base at V and 5 bases at J, with 11 bases between. CDR3 coding DNA: TGTGCCAGCAGCTTAGAGGGGTGGCGGACCGGGGAGCTGTTTTTT. Encoded protein: CASSLEGWRTGELFF.

With regard to this clonotype: A single base separates this from a much larger clone, so it may be a read error. The J gene is TRBJ1-1, the V gene TRBV20-1; D call uncertain. V lost 5 bases, J lost 7 bases, and 20 bases lay in between. The CDR3 consists of 14 residues. Germline V CDR1 and CDR2: DFQATT, SNEGSKA (reference sequence). Here the CDR3 reads CSAQKDGLDIEAFF. The CDR3, as DNA: TGCAGTGCTCAAAAGGACGGGTTAGACATTGAAGCTTTCTTT.

This clonotype was seen ten or more times. The chain combines TRBV11-3 with TRBJ2-3; D gene ambiguous. Germline CDR1 SGHNT, CDR2 YENEEA. V lost 6 bases and J lost 4, with 8 bases in between. The CDR3 runs to 12 residues. The CDR3 here is CASSPTPDTQYF. CDR3 DNA sequence: TGTGCCAGCAGTCCAACACCAGATACGCAGTATTTT.

Turning to this clonotype: A much larger clone differs from this one at a single base, so this may be a read error. V gene TRBV3-1 combines with J gene TRBJ1-1; D gene unclear. This CDR3 has 14 amino acids. V lost 4 bases and J lost 2, with 11 bases in between. Germline CDR1 reads LGHDT; CDR2 reads YNNKEL (reference sequence). The CDR3 DNA reads TGTGCCAGCAGCCCGGGGATACCCAACACTGAAGCTTTCTTT. Translated: CASSPGIPNTEAFF.

This clonotype was observed at least ten times. The CDR3 protein is CASSLMGSYNEQFF. The CDR3 DNA reads as TGTGCCAGCAGCTTAATGGGGTCATACAATGAGCAGTTCTTC. This rearrangement joins TRBV7-9 to TRBJ2-1; no definite D call. The germline V gene encodes CDR1 SEHNR and CDR2 FQNEAQ (reference sequence). The CDR3 is made up of 14 amino acids. V was pared by 2 bases and J by 4 bases, with 9 bases between.

The table lists this clonotype with many counts. The chain combines TRBV13 with TRBJ1-3; no firm D call. Trimming shortened V by 0 bases and J by 0 bases, and 12 bases separated the two germline ends. From germline, CDR1 is PRHDT and CDR2 FYEKMQ (reference sequence). The CDR3 covers 17 residues. Here the CDR3 reads CASSLGLMQNSGNTIYF. The CDR3 DNA reads as TGTGCCAGCAGCTTAGGTTTGATGCAGAACTCTGGAAACACCATATATTTT.

This clonotype was found many times. The chain joins TRBV20-1 to TRBJ1-6; 7 positions match TRBD1. This CDR3 spans 14 amino acids. V lost 2 bases and J lost 6; bases outside the gene matches: 4. Germline V gene lookup returns CDR1 DFQATT and CDR2 SNEGSKA (reference sequence). The CDR3: CSARFDRANSPLHF. CDR3 coding DNA: TGCAGTGCTAGATTTGACAGGGCTAATTCACCCCTCCACTTT.

The rearrangement uses TRBV7-3 and TRBJ2-2, with D perhaps matching TRBD1 or TRBD2 (5 bases each). The CDR3 is 12 residues long. CDR1 SGHTA and CDR2 FQGTGA come from the germline V gene. Trimming stripped 8 bases from V and 8 bases from J, with 12 bases between. DNA for the CDR3: TGTGCCAGCCGGGACCCTTTAGGGGAGCTGTTTTTT. Amino acid sequence: CASRDPLGELFF.

This clonotype occurred a few times. The rearrangement joins TRBV12-3 or TRBV12-4 to TRBJ1-3; D gene ambiguous. CDR3 length equals 15 residues. V lost 3 bases, J lost 0 bases, and 9 bases lay in between. The CDR3: CASSFPRTSGNTIYF. In DNA form, the CDR3 reads TGTGCCAGCAGTTTTCCGAGGACCTCTGGAAACACCATATATTTT.